This entry lists 4 T cell receptor beta chains sequenced from one sample in a study of blood T cells in healthy people across ages. The use of a sample-barcoded 5' primer and a J-beta primer mix characterized a second PCR of roughly 7 to 11 cycles. TCRdb used MiXCR to reprocess the 5' RACE reads, holding one entry per CDR3 protein. The sample consists of about 1,500,000 distinct CDR3 sequences, roughly 45% of them appearing once. Sequenced sample: blood. These receptors were collected from a woman aged 18-30 years in good health.

The V call is TRBV4-1, the J call TRBJ2-1, with 9 positions matching TRBD1. Germline CDR1 MGHRA, CDR2 YSYEKL. The length of the CDR3 is 17 residues. Trimming cost V 1 base and J 2 bases; bases outside gene matches: 6. The CDR3 spells CASSQGGTGPTYNEQFF. The CDR3 DNA reads TGCGCCAGCAGCCAAGGGGGGACAGGGCCAACCTACAATGAGCAGTTCTTC.

J is TRBJ2-7 and V is TRBV20-1, with 8 bases fitting TRBD2. Trimming took 3 bases from V and 2 from J; bases not matched to a gene: 12. Germline values: CDR1 DFQATT, CDR2 SNEGSKA (reference sequence). This CDR3 is 16 amino acids long. The CDR3 DNA reads as TGCAGTGCTAGGTGGACTAGCAACGGGCCCCCCTACGAGCAGTACTTC. Translated: CSARWTSNGPPYEQYF.

This clonotype was seen a few times. The V and J genes are TRBV25-1 and TRBJ2-1, with 14 bases aligning to TRBD2. In germline, CDR1 is MGHDK, CDR2 SYGVNS. V shed 6 bases, J shed 2 bases, and the junction held 6 bases outside the gene matches. CDR3 length equals 17 residues. The chain's CDR3 is CASRGTSGSSTYNEQFF. The DNA for the CDR3 is TGTGCCAGCAGGGGGACTAGCGGGAGCTCTACCTACAATGAGCAGTTCTTC.

The V call is TRBV4-1, the J call TRBJ2-1; the match to TRBD2 covers 14 bases. Germline V gene data show CDR1 as MGHRA and CDR2 as YSYEKL. Trimming took 4 bases from V and 0 from J; bases not matched to a gene: 2. This CDR3 has 17 residues. In nucleotides, the CDR3 is TGCGCCAGCAGCCCGACTAGCGGGAGGGCCTCCTACAATGAGCAGTTCTTC. Translation gives CASSPTSGRASYNEQFF.